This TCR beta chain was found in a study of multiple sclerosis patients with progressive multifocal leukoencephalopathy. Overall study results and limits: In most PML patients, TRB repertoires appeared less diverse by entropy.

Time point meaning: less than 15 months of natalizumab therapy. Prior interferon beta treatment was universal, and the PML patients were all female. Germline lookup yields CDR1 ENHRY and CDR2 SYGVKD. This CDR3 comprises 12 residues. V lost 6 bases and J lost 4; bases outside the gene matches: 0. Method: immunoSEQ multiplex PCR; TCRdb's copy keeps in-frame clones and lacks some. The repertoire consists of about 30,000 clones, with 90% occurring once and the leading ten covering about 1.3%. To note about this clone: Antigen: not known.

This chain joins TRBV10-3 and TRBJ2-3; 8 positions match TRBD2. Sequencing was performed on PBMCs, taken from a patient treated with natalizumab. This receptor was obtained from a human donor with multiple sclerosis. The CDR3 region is CAIRRGADTQYF. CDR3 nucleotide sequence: TGTGCCATCAGGCGGGGGGCAGATACGCAGTATTTT.